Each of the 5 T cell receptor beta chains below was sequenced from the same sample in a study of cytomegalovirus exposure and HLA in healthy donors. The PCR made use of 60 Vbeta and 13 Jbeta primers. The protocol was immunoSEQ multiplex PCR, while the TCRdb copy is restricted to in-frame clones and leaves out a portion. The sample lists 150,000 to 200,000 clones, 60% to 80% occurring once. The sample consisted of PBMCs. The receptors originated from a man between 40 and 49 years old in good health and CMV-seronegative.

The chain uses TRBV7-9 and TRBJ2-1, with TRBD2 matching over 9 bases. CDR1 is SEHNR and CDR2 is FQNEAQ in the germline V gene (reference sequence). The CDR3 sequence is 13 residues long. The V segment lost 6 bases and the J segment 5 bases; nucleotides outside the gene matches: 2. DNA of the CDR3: TGTGCCAGCAGGGTAGCGGGAGACAATGAGCAGTTCTTC. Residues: CASRVAGDNEQFF. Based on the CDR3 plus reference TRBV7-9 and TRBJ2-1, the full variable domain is DTGVSQNPRHKITKRGQNVTFRCDPISEHNRLYWYRQTLGQGPEFLTYFQNEAQLEKSRLLSDRFSAERPKGSFSTLEIQRTEQGDSAMYLCASRVAGDNEQFFGPGTRLTVL.

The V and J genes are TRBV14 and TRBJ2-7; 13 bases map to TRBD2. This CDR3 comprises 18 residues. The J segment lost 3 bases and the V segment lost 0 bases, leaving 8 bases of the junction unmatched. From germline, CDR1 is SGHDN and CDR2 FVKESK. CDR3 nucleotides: TGTGCCAGCAGCCAAGATACCCTGGGACTAGCGGGGTACTACGAGCAGTACTTC. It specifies CASSQDTLGLAGYYEQYF.

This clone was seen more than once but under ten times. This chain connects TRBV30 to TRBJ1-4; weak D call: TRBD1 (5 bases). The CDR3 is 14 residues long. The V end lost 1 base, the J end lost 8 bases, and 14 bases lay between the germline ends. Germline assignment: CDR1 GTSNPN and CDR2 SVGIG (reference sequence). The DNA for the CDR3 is TGTGCCTGGAGTGGGCGGGAGGGGTGGGAAAAACTGTTTTTT. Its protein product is CAWSGREGWEKLFF. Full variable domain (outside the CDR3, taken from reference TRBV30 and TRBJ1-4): SQTIHQWPATLVQPVGSPLSLECTVEGTSNPNLYWYRQAAGRGLQLLFYSVGIGQISSEVPQNLSASRPQDRQFILSSKKLLLSDSGFYLCAWSGREGWEKLFFGSGTQLSVL.

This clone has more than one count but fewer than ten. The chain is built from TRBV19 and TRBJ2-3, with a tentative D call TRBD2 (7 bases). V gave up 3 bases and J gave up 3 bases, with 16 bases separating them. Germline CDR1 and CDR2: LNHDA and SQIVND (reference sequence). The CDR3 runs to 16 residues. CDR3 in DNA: TGTGCCAGTAGTATTTTAGGCGGGGGCGGGACAGATACGCAGTATTTT. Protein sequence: CASSILGGGGTDTQYF. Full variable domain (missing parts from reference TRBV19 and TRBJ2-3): DGGITQSPKYLFRKEGQNVTLSCEQNLNHDAMYWYRQDPGQGLRLIYYSQIVNDFQKGDIAEGYSVSREKKESFPLTVTSAQKNPTAFYLCASSILGGGGTDTQYFGPGTRLTVL.

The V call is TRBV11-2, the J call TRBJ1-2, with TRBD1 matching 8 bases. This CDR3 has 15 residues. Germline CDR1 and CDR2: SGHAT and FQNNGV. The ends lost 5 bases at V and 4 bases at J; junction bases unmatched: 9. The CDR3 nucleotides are TGTGCCAGCAGCCCATCAGGGGGCGCAGGCTATGGCTACACCTTC. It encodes CASSPSGGAGYGYTF.